The T cell receptor (beta chain) under discussion was sequenced for a study of patients and donors after allogeneic stem cell transplantation. TCRdb reanalysed the RT-PCR reads using MiXCR and keeps one entry per CDR3 protein. This table holds about 960,000 distinct CDR3 sequences, roughly 18% found once. V was trimmed by 6 bases and J by 3 bases, leaving 15 bases between them. The length of the CDR3 is 14 residues. Germline V gives CDR1 DFQATT, CDR2 SNEGSKA (reference sequence). This rearrangement joins TRBV20-1 to TRBJ1-5, with D maybe TRBD1 (6 bases). Sequenced input: blood, either unsorted or a sorted T cell fraction (not recorded which). This receptor was taken from a human donor who was either an allogeneic HSCT recipient or a stem cell or donor lymphocyte infusion donor (not recorded which). It is not recorded whose cells these are; they may come from a transplant donor. The CDR3 is CSARQVKLNQPQHF. CDR3 coding DNA: TGCAGTGCCCGACAGGTTAAGCTCAATCAGCCCCAGCATTTT.